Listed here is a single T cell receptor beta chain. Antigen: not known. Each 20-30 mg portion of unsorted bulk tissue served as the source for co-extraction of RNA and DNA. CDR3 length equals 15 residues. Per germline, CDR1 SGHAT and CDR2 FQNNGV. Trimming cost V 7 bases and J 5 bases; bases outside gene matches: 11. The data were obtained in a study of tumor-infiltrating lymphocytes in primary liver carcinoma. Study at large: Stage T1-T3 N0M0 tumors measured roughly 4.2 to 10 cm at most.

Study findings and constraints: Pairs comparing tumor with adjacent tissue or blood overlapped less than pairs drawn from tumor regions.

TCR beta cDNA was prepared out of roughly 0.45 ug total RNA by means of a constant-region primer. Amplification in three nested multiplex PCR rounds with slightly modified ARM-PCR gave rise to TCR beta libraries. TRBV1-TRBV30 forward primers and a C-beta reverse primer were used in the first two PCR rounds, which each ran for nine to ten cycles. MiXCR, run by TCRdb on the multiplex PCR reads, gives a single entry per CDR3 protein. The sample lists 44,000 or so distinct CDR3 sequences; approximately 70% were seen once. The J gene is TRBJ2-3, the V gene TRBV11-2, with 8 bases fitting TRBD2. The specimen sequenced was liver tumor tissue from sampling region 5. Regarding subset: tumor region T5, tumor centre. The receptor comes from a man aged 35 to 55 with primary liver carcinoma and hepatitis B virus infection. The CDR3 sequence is CASNPPAGVEDTQYF. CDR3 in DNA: TGTGCCAGCAACCCCCCAGCGGGAGTCGAAGATACGCAGTATTTT.